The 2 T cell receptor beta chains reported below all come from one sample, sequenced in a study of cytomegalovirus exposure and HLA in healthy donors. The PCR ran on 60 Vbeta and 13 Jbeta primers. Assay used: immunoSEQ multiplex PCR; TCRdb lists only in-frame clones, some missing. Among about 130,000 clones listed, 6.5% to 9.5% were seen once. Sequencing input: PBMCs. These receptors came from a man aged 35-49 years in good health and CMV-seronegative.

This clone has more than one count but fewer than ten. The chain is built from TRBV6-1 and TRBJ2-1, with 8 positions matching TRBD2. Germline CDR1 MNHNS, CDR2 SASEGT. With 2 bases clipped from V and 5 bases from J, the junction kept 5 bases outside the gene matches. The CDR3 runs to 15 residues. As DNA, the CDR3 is TGTGCCAGCAGTGAAAGCGGGGGACGTCACAATGAGCAGTTCTTC. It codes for CASSESGGRHNEQFF.

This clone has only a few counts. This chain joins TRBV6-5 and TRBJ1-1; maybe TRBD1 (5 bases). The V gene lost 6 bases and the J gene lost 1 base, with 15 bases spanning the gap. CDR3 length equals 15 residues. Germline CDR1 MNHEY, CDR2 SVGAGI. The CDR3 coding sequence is TGTGCCAGCAGCCCTTCGGGAGGGACGAACACTGAAGCTTTCTTT. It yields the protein CASSPSGGTNTEAFF.